The 19 T cell receptor beta chains below were found in one sample sequenced in a study of cytomegalovirus exposure and HLA in healthy donors. With 60 Vbeta and 13 Jbeta primers, the PCR was carried out. Produced via immunoSEQ multiplex PCR; TCRdb's table is partial and in-frame only. The table includes about 130,000 clones, 70% to 90% detected once. Source material: PBMCs. Receptor source: a man aged 35 to 55 in good health and CMV-seronegative.

The chain recombines TRBV28 with TRBJ2-7; 7 bases align to TRBD1. The CDR3 is made up of 16 amino acids. J gave up 3 bases and V 5 bases, and 13 bases lay outside the gene matches. Germline values: CDR1 MDHEN, CDR2 SYDVKM. The CDR3 nucleotides are TGTGCCAGCAGTCCAGACAGGGTTTCGGTCGTCTACGAGCAGTACTTC. Protein sequence: CASSPDRVSVVYEQYF.

The chain is built from TRBV12-1 and TRBJ2-1; whether TRBD2, the table's D call, matches the DNA was not checked. TRBV12-1 is reported as a pseudogene. The CDR3 runs to 16 residues. CDR3 region: CASSSRLAGWYNEQFF. The CDR3 DNA reads as TGTGCCAGCAGCTCCCGCCTAGCGGGGTGGTACAATGAGCAGTTCTTC.

This chain joins TRBV5-1 and TRBJ2-3; TRBD2 aligns across 11 bases. With 0 bases clipped from V and 6 bases from J, the junction kept 6 bases outside the gene matches. Germline CDR1 reads SGHRS; CDR2 reads YFSETQ. This CDR3 is built from 16 residues. CDR3 protein: CASSLGISGGADTQYF. CDR3 nucleotide sequence: TGCGCCAGCAGCTTGGGTATTAGCGGGGGGGCGGATACGCAGTATTTT.

The V gene is TRBV27, the J gene TRBJ2-7, with D perhaps TRBD1 (5 bases). Per germline, CDR1 MNHEY and CDR2 SMNVEV (reference sequence). The CDR3 covers 13 residues. The V and J ends lost 3 bases and 0 bases respectively, with 6 bases between them. Written as DNA, the CDR3 is TGTGCCAGCAGTTTCGACAGCTCCTACGAGCAGTACTTC. Translated: CASSFDSSYEQYF.

The rearrangement uses TRBV7-2 and TRBJ2-7; D perhaps matches TRBD1 (6 bases). Trimming shortened V by 3 bases and J by 1 base, and 13 bases separated the two germline ends. Germline loops: CDR1 SGHTA, CDR2 FQGNSA. The CDR3 is 15 residues long. This chain's CDR3 is CASSFGRGDSYEQYF. As DNA, the CDR3 is TGTGCCAGCAGCTTTGGCAGGGGTGATTCCTACGAGCAGTACTTC.

This clone was counted only a few times. The V call is TRBV5-1, the J call TRBJ2-7, with D possibly being TRBD2 (7 bases). V was shortened by 4 bases and J by 7 bases, with 24 bases between the two germline ends. The CDR3 has 16 amino acids. CDR1 SGHRS and CDR2 YFSETQ come from the germline V gene. As DNA, the CDR3 is TGCGCCAGCAGCAACGGGGGGCGGACGACCATGGGGGAGCAGTACTTC. Protein: CASSNGGRTTMGEQYF.

This clone was counted between two and nine times. Other DNA sequences within the sample encode an identical CDR3. The chain recombines TRBV30 with TRBJ2-7, with 9 bases identical to TRBD2. V dropped 1 base and J dropped 4; count of bases not matched to a gene: 14. This CDR3 is built from 17 residues. CDR1 and CDR2 from the germline V gene are GTSNPN and SVGIG (reference sequence). The CDR3 reads CAWSGLAGGKSAYEQYF. CDR3 bases: TGTGCCTGGAGTGGCCTTGCGGGAGGGAAATCGGCATACGAGCAGTACTTC.

V is TRBV27 and J is TRBJ2-7; 9 bases are shared with TRBD1. After removal of 3 bases from V and 1 base from J, the junction contained 13 bases not matched to a gene. The CDR3 runs to 18 residues. Germline values: CDR1 MNHEY, CDR2 SMNVEV (reference sequence). CDR3 residues: CASSFDYPGQGVSYEQYF. As DNA, the CDR3 is TGTGCCAGCAGTTTCGACTACCCGGGACAGGGAGTGTCCTACGAGCAGTACTTC.

This clone came up once. The rearrangement links TRBV5-4 to TRBJ2-7; 10 bases are shared with TRBD2. Looked up from germline, CDR1 is SGHNT and CDR2 is YYREEE (reference sequence). V shed 3 bases and J 4 bases; nucleotides not matched to a gene: 10. CDR3 length: 16 residues. The CDR3 reads CASSSSPGTSEYEQYF. The CDR3 nucleotides are TGTGCCAGCAGCTCGAGCCCCGGGACTAGCGAGTACGAGCAGTACTTC. Supplemented by reference TRBV5-4 and TRBJ2-7, the full variable domain reads ETGVTQSPTHLIKTRGQQVTLRCSSQSGHNTVSWYQQALGQGPQFIFQYYREEENGRGNFPPRFSGLQFPNYSSELNVNALELDDSALYLCASSSSPGTSEYEQYFGPGTRLTVT.

This clone was found a few times. This chain joins TRBV11-3 and TRBJ2-2; 8 bases map to TRBD1. CDR1 and CDR2 from the germline V gene are SGHNT and YENEEA. V dropped 5 bases and J dropped 5; count of bases not matched to a gene: 4. This CDR3 spans 14 amino acids. CDR3 sequence: CASSLQGETGELFF. The CDR3 nucleotides read TGTGCCAGCAGCCTACAGGGGGAGACCGGGGAGCTGTTTTTT.

There are a few counts of this clone. CDR3 in amino acids: CASSQDLQTPGNTIYF. The CDR3 DNA follows: TGTGCCAGCAGCCAAGATTTGCAGACTCCCGGAAACACCATATATTTT. The V and J genes are TRBV4-2 and TRBJ1-3; D unclear. Trimming removed 0 bases from V and 4 bases from J, with 13 bases in between. This CDR3 spans 16 amino acids. Germline V gives CDR1 LGHNA, CDR2 YNFKEQ.

This chain links TRBV7-9 with TRBJ1-2, with D uncertain. The CDR3 covers 15 residues. Trimming shortened V by 0 bases and J by 5 bases, and 13 bases separated the two germline ends. CDR1 and CDR2 (germline): SEHNR, FQNEAQ (reference sequence). The CDR3 sequence: CASSLATRIQYGYTF. The CDR3 DNA reads TGTGCCAGCAGCTTAGCGACGCGGATACAATATGGCTACACCTTC.

The gene calls are TRBV7-2 and TRBJ1-4, with D possibly being TRBD1 (5 bases). CDR3 size: 13 residues. CDR1 and CDR2 (germline): SGHTA, FQGNSA. V gave up 0 bases and J gave up 8 bases, with 7 bases separating them. The CDR3 loop reads CASSLAGQEKLFF. The CDR3 DNA sequence: TGTGCCAGCAGCTTAGCGGGGCAGGAAAAACTGTTTTTT.

This clone was seen once. This sequence joins TRBV6-5 and TRBJ1-4, with 7 bases identical to TRBD1. With 4 bases clipped from V and 8 bases from J, the junction kept 7 bases outside the gene matches. Germline V gene data show CDR1 as MNHEY and CDR2 as SVGAGI. This CDR3 contains 14 residues. In nucleotides, the CDR3 is TGTGCCAGCAGTTCGGACAGGTCTTGGGAAAAACTGTTTTTT. It yields the protein CASSSDRSWEKLFF.

This clone turned up a few times. The V call is TRBV19, the J call TRBJ2-7, with TRBD1 matching over 8 bases. The junction had 4 bases not matched to a gene; V was cut back by 6 bases and J by 3 bases. CDR3 length: 13 amino acids. Germline CDR1 and CDR2: LNHDA and SQIVND (reference sequence). This chain's CDR3 is CASSPGQVYEQYF. In DNA, the CDR3 is TGTGCCAGTAGCCCGGGACAGGTCTACGAGCAGTACTTC.

This rearrangement joins TRBV19 to TRBJ1-6; D is perhaps TRBD1 (5 bases). Trimming shortened V by 1 base and J by 7 bases, and 11 bases separated the two germline ends. Germline loops: CDR1 LNHDA, CDR2 SQIVND (reference sequence). CDR3 size: 15 residues. The CDR3 reads CASSIAATVNSPLHF. CDR3 in DNA: TGTGCCAGTAGTATAGCAGCGACAGTAAATTCACCCCTCCACTTT.

This chain uses TRBV27 with TRBJ2-3; D is possibly TRBD2 (7 bases). V was pared by 6 bases and J by 8 bases, with 24 bases between. Germline loops: CDR1 MNHEY, CDR2 SMNVEV (reference sequence). The CDR3 is 16 residues long. The CDR3 nucleotides are TGTGCCAGCAGCCCGGGTTGGGGGGCGGGGGAAAGTACGCAGTATTTT. It encodes CASSPGWGAGESTQYF.

DNA for the CDR3: TGTGCCAGCAGTCAACGGACTAAAGATACGCAGTATTTT. Translated, it gives CASSQRTKDTQYF. The rearrangement links TRBV28 to TRBJ2-3, with D perhaps TRBD2 (6 bases). The V gene's germline CDR1 is MDHEN and CDR2 SYDVKM. The CDR3 spans 13 residues. The V end lost 5 bases, the J end lost 5 bases, and 11 bases lay between the germline ends. Together with reference TRBV28 and TRBJ2-3, the CDR3 gives the full variable domain: DVKVTQSSRYLVKRTGEKVFLECVQDMDHENMFWYRQDPGLGLRLIYFSYDVKMKEKGDIPEGYSVSREKKERFSLILESASTNQTSMYLCASSQRTKDTQYFGPGTRLTVL.

The chain employs TRBV6-5 and TRBJ1-1; tentative D call: TRBD1 (5 bases). The CDR3 is 13 residues long. The V end lost 6 bases, the J end lost 5 bases, and 13 bases lay between the germline ends. In germline, CDR1 is MNHEY, CDR2 SVGAGI. The CDR3 DNA is TGTGCCAGCAGCTCCGGGACTCCAACTGAAGCTTTCTTT. This encodes CASSSGTPTEAFF.